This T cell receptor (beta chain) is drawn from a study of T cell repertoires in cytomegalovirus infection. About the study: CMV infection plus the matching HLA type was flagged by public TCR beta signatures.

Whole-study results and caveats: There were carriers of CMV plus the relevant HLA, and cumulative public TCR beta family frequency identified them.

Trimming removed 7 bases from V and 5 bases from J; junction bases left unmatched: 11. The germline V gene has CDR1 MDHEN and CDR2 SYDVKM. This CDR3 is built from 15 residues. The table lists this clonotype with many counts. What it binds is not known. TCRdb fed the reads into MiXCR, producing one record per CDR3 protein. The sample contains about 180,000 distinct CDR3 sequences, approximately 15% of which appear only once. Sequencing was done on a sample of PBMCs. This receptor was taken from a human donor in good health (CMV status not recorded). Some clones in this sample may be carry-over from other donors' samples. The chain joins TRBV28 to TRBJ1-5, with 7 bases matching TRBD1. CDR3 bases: TGTGCCAGCAAGCGACAGGGAGGGGATCATCAGCCCCAGCATTTT. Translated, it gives CASKRQGGDHQPQHF. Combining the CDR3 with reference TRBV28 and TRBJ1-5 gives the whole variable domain DVKVTQSSRYLVKRTGEKVFLECVQDMDHENMFWYRQDPGLGLRLIYFSYDVKMKEKGDIPEGYSVSREKKERFSLILESASTNQTSMYLCASKRQGGDHQPQHFGDGTRLSIL.